This T cell receptor (beta chain) was profiled in a study of CD8 T cells in ankylosing spondylitis. This clonotype has at least ten counts. Trimming removed 4 bases at V and 2 bases at J, with 7 bases between. CDR1 is SGHRS and CDR2 is YFSETQ in the germline V gene. This CDR3 has 14 amino acids. TCRdb called the 5' RACE reads again in MiXCR, with one record for every CDR3 protein. The repertoire holds around 150,000 distinct CDR3 sequences, with roughly 11% as singletons. This chain links TRBV5-1 with TRBJ1-6, with D unresolved. Sequencing was carried out using blood, either unsorted or a sorted T cell fraction (not recorded which). This TCR was sampled from a female donor with ankylosing spondylitis or in good health (not recorded which). As DNA, the CDR3 is TGCGCCAGCAGCCCAGGAGCCTATAATTCACCCCTCCACTTT. Protein product: CASSPGAYNSPLHF.